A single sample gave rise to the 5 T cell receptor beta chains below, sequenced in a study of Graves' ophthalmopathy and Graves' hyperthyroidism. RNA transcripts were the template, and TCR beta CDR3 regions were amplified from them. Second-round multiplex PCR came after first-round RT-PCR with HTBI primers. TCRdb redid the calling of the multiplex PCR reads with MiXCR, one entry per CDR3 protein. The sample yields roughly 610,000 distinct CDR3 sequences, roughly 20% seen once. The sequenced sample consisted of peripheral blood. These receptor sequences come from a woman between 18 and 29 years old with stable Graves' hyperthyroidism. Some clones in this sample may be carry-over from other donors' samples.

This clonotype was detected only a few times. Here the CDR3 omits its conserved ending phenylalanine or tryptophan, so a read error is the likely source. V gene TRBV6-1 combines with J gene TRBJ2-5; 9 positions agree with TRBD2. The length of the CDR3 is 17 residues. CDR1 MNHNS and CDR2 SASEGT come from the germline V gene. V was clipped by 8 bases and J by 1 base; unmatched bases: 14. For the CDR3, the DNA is TGTGCCAGCGTAAGGAACCTAGCGGGGTTTCTCCAAGAGACCCAGTACTCC. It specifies CASVRNLAGFLQETQYS.

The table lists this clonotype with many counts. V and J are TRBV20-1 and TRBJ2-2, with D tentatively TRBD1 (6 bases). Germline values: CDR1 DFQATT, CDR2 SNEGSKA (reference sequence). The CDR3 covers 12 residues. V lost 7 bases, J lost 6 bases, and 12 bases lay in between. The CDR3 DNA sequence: TGCAGTGTTACAGCAGGGGCCGGGGAGCTGTTTTTT. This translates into CSVTAGAGELFF.

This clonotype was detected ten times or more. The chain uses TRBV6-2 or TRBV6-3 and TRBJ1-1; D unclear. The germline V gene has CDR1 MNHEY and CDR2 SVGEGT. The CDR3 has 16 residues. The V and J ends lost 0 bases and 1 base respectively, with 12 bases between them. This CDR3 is CASSYSKSRGNTEAFF. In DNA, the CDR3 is TGTGCCAGCAGTTACTCGAAAAGCCGGGGGAACACTGAAGCTTTCTTT.

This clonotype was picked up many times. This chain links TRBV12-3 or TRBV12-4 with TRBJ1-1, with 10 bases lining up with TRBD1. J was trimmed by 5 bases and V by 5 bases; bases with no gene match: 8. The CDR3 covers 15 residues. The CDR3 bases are TGTGCCAGCAGTAGATCCGGGACAGGGGTAACTGAAGCTTTCTTT. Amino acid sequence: CASSRSGTGVTEAFF.

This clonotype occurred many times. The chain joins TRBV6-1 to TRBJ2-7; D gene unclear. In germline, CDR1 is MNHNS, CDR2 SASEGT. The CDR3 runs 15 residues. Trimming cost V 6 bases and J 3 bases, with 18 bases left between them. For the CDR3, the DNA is TGTGCCAGCAGCCCACTTGAGGACCCTTACTACGAGCAGTACTTC. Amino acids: CASSPLEDPYYEQYF.